Below are 27 T cell receptor beta chains sequenced from a single sample in a study of cytomegalovirus exposure and HLA in healthy donors. Both 60 Vbeta primers and 13 Jbeta primers went into the PCR. Clones were read by immunoSEQ multiplex PCR, and TCRdb kept only the in-frame ones, dropping some. The table has tens of thousands of clones, around 72% seen once. Specimen: PBMCs. These receptors came from a middle-aged woman in good health and CMV-seropositive.

The CDR3 DNA is TGTGCCAGCAGCTCCAGCGGGACTTACAAACTGTTTTTT. Protein: CASSSSGTYKLFF. The chain carries TRBV7-2 and TRBJ1-4, with D possibly being TRBD1 (5 bases). CDR3 size: 13 residues. Trimming shortened V by 4 bases and J by 11 bases, and 14 bases separated the two germline ends. Germline V gene lookup returns CDR1 SGHTA and CDR2 FQGNSA.

This sequence joins TRBV7-9 and TRBJ2-7; 7 bases agree with TRBD1. After removal of 8 bases from V and 3 bases from J, the junction contained 7 bases not matched to a gene. The CDR3 covers 13 residues. In germline, CDR1 is SEHNR, CDR2 FQNEAQ (reference sequence). The CDR3 DNA is TGTGCCAGCGAGTCGACAGGGAGCTACGAGCAGTACTTC. This translates into CASESTGSYEQYF.

The table lists this clone with a few counts. The junction shows a germline mismatch at one end, possibly a read error. The J gene is TRBJ1-2, the V gene TRBV4-1; possibly TRBD1 for D (6 bases). CDR1 and CDR2 from the germline V gene are MGHRA and YSYEKL. This CDR3 is built from 15 residues. CDR3 loop: CASSQDVRGNYGYAF. The CDR3 coding sequence is TGCGCCAGCAGCCAAGATGTCAGGGGTAACTATGGCTACGCCTTC.

The V and J genes are TRBV7-8 and TRBJ2-5; 12 bases are a match to TRBD2. The V and J ends lost 3 bases and 2 bases, in that order; junction bases with no gene match: 10. Germline loops: CDR1 SGHVS, CDR2 FQNEAQ. CDR3 length: 18 amino acids. CDR3 DNA sequence: TGTGCCAGCAGCTTTAGATGGACTAGCGGGAAGAAACAAGAGACCCAGTACTTC. It translates to CASSFRWTSGKKQETQYF.

The chain recombines TRBV7-3 with TRBJ2-2, with TRBD1 identical over 8 bases. The CDR3 is 15 residues long. The germline gives CDR1 SGHTA, CDR2 FQGTGA. V dropped 3 bases and J dropped 1; count of bases not matched to a gene: 1. Written as DNA, the CDR3 is TGTGCCAGCAGCTTCGGGACAGGGAACACCGGGGAGCTGTTTTTT. Its protein product is CASSFGTGNTGELFF.

In its sample, this clone was seen a few times. CDR3 nucleotide sequence: TGTGCCAGCAGCTCAAGGACAGGGATAACAGATACGCAGTATTTT. Translating it yields CASSSRTGITDTQYF. The J gene is TRBJ2-3, the V gene TRBV7-9; 8 positions match TRBD1. This CDR3 region has 15 residues. J was trimmed by 3 bases and V by 4 bases; bases with no gene match: 6. Germline-derived CDR1 and CDR2 are SEHNR and FQNEAQ (reference sequence).

The CDR3 bases are TGTGCCAGCAGCCCCCAAACGGGACAGGTTTCCTACAATGAGCAGTTCTTC. This translates into CASSPQTGQVSYNEQFF. The chain recombines TRBV7-2 with TRBJ2-1, with 8 bases lining up with TRBD1. CDR1 is SGHTA and CDR2 is FQGNSA in the germline V gene. The CDR3 has 17 residues. Trimming cost V 5 bases and J 1 base; bases outside gene matches: 10.

Remarks on this clone: One end of the junction is discordant with germline, which a read error may explain. DNA for the CDR3: TGCGCCAGCAGCTTGTTCCCCTCTAGCGGGAGCATAGATACGCAGTATTTT. Encoded protein: CASSLFPSSGSIDTQYF. This chain links TRBV5-1 with TRBJ2-3, with TRBD2 identical over 10 bases. From germline, CDR1 is SGHRS and CDR2 YFSETQ. The CDR3 totals 17 residues.

The chain carries TRBV14 and TRBJ2-7; 8 bases map to TRBD2. In germline, CDR1 is SGHDN, CDR2 FVKESK. V lost 1 base, J lost 1 base, and 3 bases stayed unmatched. The CDR3 spans 15 residues. The CDR3 region is CASSQVSSGSYEQYF. CDR3 nucleotide sequence: TGTGCCAGCAGCCAAGTCTCTAGCGGGTCCTACGAGCAGTACTTC.

CDR3 sequence (DNA): TGTGCCAGCAGCGCAGGGACAGAACAAGAGACCCAGTACTTC. It codes for CASSAGTEQETQYF. The rearrangement links TRBV5-4 to TRBJ2-5; 7 bases are shared with TRBD1. This CDR3 comprises 14 residues. With V trimmed by 4 bases and J by 2 bases, 5 bases remained unmatched. The V gene's germline CDR1 is SGHNT and CDR2 YYREEE (reference sequence).

The chain combines TRBV6-6 with TRBJ1-3; possibly TRBD1 for D (6 bases). In germline, CDR1 is MNHNY, CDR2 SVGAGI (reference sequence). V was shortened by 6 bases and J by 0 bases, with 12 bases between the two germline ends. The CDR3 extends over 15 amino acids. CDR3 amino acids: CASSPGHRSGNTIYF. CDR3 sequence (DNA): TGTGCCAGCAGCCCGGGACATCGCTCTGGAAACACCATATATTTT.

The chain employs TRBV7-3 and TRBJ2-2, with 16 nucleotides matching TRBD2. Trimming at V came to 4 bases and at J to 6 bases, leaving 5 bases not matched to a gene. Germline V gene data show CDR1 as SGHTA and CDR2 as FQGTGA. There are 17 residues in the CDR3. The CDR3 DNA reads as TGTGCCAGCAGCTCAGCCGGGACTAGCGGGGGGGCCGGGGAGCTGTTTTTT. This encodes CASSSAGTSGGAGELFF.

This clone has a single count. This chain links TRBV6-1 with TRBJ1-1; possible D gene TRBD1, 6 bases. V was trimmed by 3 bases and J by 7 bases, leaving 12 bases between them. CDR1 MNHNS and CDR2 SASEGT come from the germline V gene. The CDR3 runs 13 residues. The CDR3 protein is CASSEGASIEAFF. DNA for the CDR3: TGTGCCAGCAGTGAGGGGGCCTCGATTGAAGCTTTCTTT.

This chain connects TRBV28 to TRBJ1-1, with D unresolved. The CDR3 is 14 residues long. In germline, CDR1 is MDHEN, CDR2 SYDVKM. V lost 7 bases and J lost 0, with 12 bases in between. The DNA of the CDR3 is TGTGCCAGCACCCTCATCTCGGTGAACACTGAAGCTTTCTTT. Its translation is CASTLISVNTEAFF.

This sequence joins TRBV9 and TRBJ2-7; TRBD1 agrees at 10 bases. CDR1 SGDLS and CDR2 YYNGEE come from the germline V gene. This CDR3 is 14 amino acids long. J gave up 5 bases and V 3 bases, and 5 bases lay outside the gene matches. CDR3 amino acids: CASSGRQGADEQYF. Written as DNA, the CDR3 is TGTGCCAGCAGCGGACGACAGGGGGCCGACGAGCAGTACTTC.

V usage is TRBV27 and J usage is TRBJ1-5; D perhaps matches TRBD1 (6 bases). CDR3 size: 14 residues. The germline V and J ends were trimmed by 6 bases and 7 bases, with 16 bases remaining between them. Germline values: CDR1 MNHEY, CDR2 SMNVEV (reference sequence). CDR3 region: CASRGTTGYQPQHF. In DNA, the CDR3 is TGTGCCAGCAGGGGGACAACGGGTTACCAGCCCCAGCATTTT.

V gene TRBV7-9 combines with J gene TRBJ1-2, with TRBD1 matching 7 bases. V shed 5 bases and J 4 bases; nucleotides not matched to a gene: 10. The CDR3 spans 15 residues. Germline values: CDR1 SEHNR, CDR2 FQNEAQ (reference sequence). The CDR3: CASSHTTGEAYGYTF. Written as DNA, the CDR3 is TGTGCCAGCAGCCACACAACAGGGGAGGCCTATGGCTACACCTTC.

Regarding this clone: An end of the junction does not agree with germline; a read error may underlie this. Other nucleotide sequences in the sample specify the same CDR3. This sequence joins TRBV5-4 and TRBJ1-3; a possible D gene is TRBD1 (5 bases). The germline V gene encodes CDR1 SGHNT and CDR2 YYREEE (reference sequence). This CDR3 has 16 residues. The DNA of the CDR3 is TGTGCCAGCAGTTTGGGGTCTGGGGCGCGTGGAAACACCATATATTTT. Residues: CASSLGSGARGNTIYF.

The V gene is TRBV18, the J gene TRBJ2-1, with D possibly TRBD2 on 5 matching bases. CDR3 size: 14 residues. Trimming cost V 2 bases and J 0 bases, with 5 bases left between them. CDR1 is KGHSH and CDR2 is LQKENI in the germline V gene. CDR3 sequence (DNA): TGTGCCAGCTCACCAGGGAGCTCCTACAATGAGCAGTTCTTC. Translating gives CASSPGSSYNEQFF.

By frequency in the sample, this clone is medium-sized. The V and J genes are TRBV7-9 and TRBJ1-5; 7 bases are shared with TRBD1. J lost 5 bases, V lost 2 bases, and 6 bases had no gene match. Germline CDR1 SEHNR, CDR2 FQNEAQ (reference sequence). The CDR3 extends over 15 amino acids. The CDR3 DNA reads TGTGCCAGCAGCTTAACAGGGGCGGGCGATCAGCCCCAGCATTTT. This sequence encodes CASSLTGAGDQPQHF.

This clone has just a few counts. This sequence joins TRBV4-2 and TRBJ2-1; 8 bases are a match to TRBD2. CDR3 length: 13 amino acids. Germline V CDR1 and CDR2: LGHNA, YNFKEQ. V was clipped by 4 bases and J by 9 bases; unmatched bases: 5. CDR3 in amino acids: CASSRGGSSEQFF. Here the CDR3 DNA reads TGTGCCAGCAGCCGCGGGGGGTCTAGTGAGCAGTTCTTC.

V gene TRBV6-5 combines with J gene TRBJ1-5; D not resolved. CDR1 is MNHEY, CDR2 SVGAGI, per germline. Trimming took 6 bases from V and 4 from J, leaving 10 bases between them. The CDR3 runs to 13 residues. The CDR3: CASSRDENQPQHF. In nucleotides, the CDR3 is TGTGCCAGCAGCCGAGATGAGAATCAGCCCCAGCATTTT.

The rearrangement joins TRBV7-2 to TRBJ1-1; D call uncertain. Between the trimmed V and J ends, which lost 5 bases and 3 bases, there was a span of 16 bases. In germline, CDR1 is SGHTA, CDR2 FQGNSA. The CDR3 contains 15 residues. CDR3 residues: CASSALAGGYTEAFF. CDR3 in DNA: TGTGCCAGCAGCGCGCTGGCCGGAGGTTACACTGAAGCTTTCTTT.

This clone was seen more than once but under ten times. The gene calls are TRBV6-6 and TRBJ2-1, with D perhaps TRBD1 (5 bases). The germline V and J ends were trimmed by 2 bases and 4 bases, with 15 bases remaining between them. Germline V CDR1 and CDR2: MNHNY, SVGAGI (reference sequence). This CDR3 contains 16 residues. CDR3 region: CASSYHPDGQYNEQFF. The CDR3 DNA reads TGTGCCAGCAGTTACCATCCCGATGGACAATACAATGAGCAGTTCTTC.

The chain combines TRBV7-3 with TRBJ2-7, with 10 bases aligning to TRBD2. CDR3 length equals 15 residues. Losses at the gene ends were 2 bases for V and 2 bases for J; bases not matched to a gene: 3. Germline lookup yields CDR1 SGHTA and CDR2 FQGTGA. The CDR3 loop is CASSLGSGGPYEQYF. The CDR3 region has the DNA TGTGCCAGCAGCTTAGGTAGCGGGGGGCCCTACGAGCAGTACTTC.

CDR3 sequence: CASRPVLDSYEQYF. CDR3 DNA sequence: TGTGCCAGCCGCCCTGTGTTGGACAGCTACGAGCAGTACTTC. V gene TRBV11-1 combines with J gene TRBJ2-7, with a possible D match to TRBD1 (6 bases). Trimming stripped 8 bases from V and 3 bases from J, with 17 bases between. This CDR3 region has 14 residues. The germline V gene encodes CDR1 SGHAT and CDR2 FQDESV (reference sequence).

This clone showed up just once. The rearrangement joins TRBV6-1 to TRBJ1-2; 7 bases align to TRBD1. This CDR3 comprises 13 residues. Germline assignment: CDR1 MNHNS and CDR2 SASEGT. V gave up 5 bases and J gave up 8 bases; unmatched junction bases: 8. The CDR3 here is CASSHRGVDGYTF. The CDR3 coding sequence is TGTGCCAGCAGTCACAGGGGCGTGGACGGCTACACCTTC.